The next 26 T cell receptor beta chains were all read from a single sample in a study of cytomegalovirus exposure and HLA in healthy donors. The repertoire was sequenced with immunoSEQ multiplex PCR; TCRdb's copy has only in-frame clones and lacks some. Of 100,000 to 150,000 clones listed, about 96% were seen once; the top ten hold less than 2%. The sample was PBMCs. All receptors derive from a young man in good health and CMV-seronegative.

Here the CDR3 reads CASSPPRRNQITYNEQFF. DNA for the CDR3: TGTGCCAGCTCACCCCCAAGGAGGAACCAGATAACCTACAATGAGCAGTTCTTC. This rearrangement joins TRBV18 to TRBJ2-1, with D possibly being TRBD2 (5 bases). Germline V gene lookup returns CDR1 KGHSH and CDR2 LQKENI. The CDR3 length is 18 residues. V was clipped by 3 bases and J by 2 bases, with 20 bases between them.

The V gene is TRBV7-9, the J gene TRBJ2-1; 9 bases fit TRBD1. Germline V gene lookup returns CDR1 SEHNR and CDR2 FQNEAQ (reference sequence). Trimming at V came to 5 bases and at J to 4 bases, leaving 6 bases not matched to a gene. There are 15 residues in the CDR3. The CDR3 loop reads CASSTGGAGYNEQFF. The CDR3 DNA reads as TGTGCCAGCAGCACAGGGGGCGCGGGATACAATGAGCAGTTCTTC.

The V and J genes are TRBV11-3 and TRBJ2-1; no reliable D call. Trimming took 1 base from V and 2 from J, leaving 18 bases between them. The CDR3 is made up of 18 amino acids. Germline CDR1 and CDR2: SGHNT and YENEEA. As DNA, the CDR3 is TGTGCCAGCAGCTTAGGACCCTCACGTGGGCGACCCTACAATGAGCAGTTCTTC. Translating it yields CASSLGPSRGRPYNEQFF.

This chain links TRBV4-1 with TRBJ1-1; 12 bases agree with TRBD1. Looked up from germline, CDR1 is MGHRA and CDR2 is YSYEKL. This CDR3 has 14 residues. V trimming: 4 bases; J trimming: 4 bases; junction bases outside the gene matches: 1. The CDR3 DNA follows: TGCGCCAGCAGCCGGGACAGGGGGCCCACTGAAGCTTTCTTT. Protein product: CASSRDRGPTEAFF.

The chain has TRBV11-3 and TRBJ1-2, with D hard to call. V lost 5 bases and J lost 5, with 21 bases in between. CDR3 length equals 16 residues. The germline V gene has CDR1 SGHNT and CDR2 YENEEA. The CDR3 DNA follows: TGTGCCAGCAGCCAAAGCCGACACTTCTGTAAGTATGGCTACACCTTC. As protein: CASSQSRHFCKYGYTF.

The CDR3 DNA is TGTGCCAGCGGGGCTTCTCCAGGGGTATATAGCAATCAGCCCCAGCATTTT. Protein sequence: CASGASPGVYSNQPQHF. The V and J genes are TRBV2 and TRBJ1-5, with a possible D match to TRBD1 (6 bases). Between the trimmed V and J ends, which lost 8 bases and 0 bases, there was a span of 20 bases. This CDR3 spans 17 amino acids. CDR1 is SNHLY, CDR2 FYNNEI, per germline.

The chain employs TRBV11-2 and TRBJ2-5, with 7 bases fitting TRBD1. V dropped 4 bases and J dropped 4; count of bases not matched to a gene: 9. Germline V gives CDR1 SGHAT, CDR2 FQNNGV. The CDR3 sequence is 15 residues long. CDR3 region: CASSSHPGGIETQYF. The DNA of the CDR3 is TGTGCCAGCAGCTCCCACCCAGGGGGAATAGAGACCCAGTACTTC.

This chain joins TRBV5-4 and TRBJ2-7; tentative D call: TRBD1 (5 bases). CDR1 SGHNT and CDR2 YYREEE come from the germline V gene (reference sequence). The CDR3 runs 13 residues. Trimming took off 4 bases at V and 3 bases at J, with 11 bases between the two ends. For the CDR3, the DNA is TGTGCCAGCAGCCCCCGACAGAACTACGAGCAGTACTTC. This encodes CASSPRQNYEQYF.

The J gene is TRBJ2-3, the V gene TRBV7-3; 7 positions agree with TRBD1. There are 15 residues in the CDR3. The J segment lost 6 bases and the V segment lost 2 bases, leaving 8 bases of the junction unmatched. In germline, CDR1 is SGHTA, CDR2 FQGTGA. The CDR3 nucleotides read TGTGCCAGCAGCTTACAAGGGCAGGGGGTGGATACGCAGTATTTT. It is translated as CASSLQGQGVDTQYF.

A note on this clone: The same CDR3 arises from other DNA sequences in this sample as well. The chain is built from TRBV9 and TRBJ2-1, with 7 bases that match TRBD1. The V and J ends lost 0 bases and 6 bases, in that order; junction bases with no gene match: 0. The CDR3 totals 13 residues. Germline CDR1 is SGDLS and CDR2 is YYNGEE. CDR3 amino acids: CASSVGTGNEQFF. CDR3 bases: TGTGCCAGCAGCGTAGGGACAGGCAATGAGCAGTTCTTC.

V is TRBV5-5 and J is TRBJ1-5; TRBD1 matches 11 bases. Germline assignment: CDR1 SGHKS and CDR2 YYEKEE (reference sequence). V shed 3 bases, J shed 1 base, and the junction held 6 bases outside the gene matches. The CDR3 contains 17 residues. CDR3: CASSSGQGGASNQPQHF. In DNA form, the CDR3 reads TGTGCCAGCAGCTCGGGACAGGGGGGTGCGAGCAATCAGCCCCAGCATTTT. Drawing the rest from reference TRBV5-5 and TRBJ1-5, the complete variable domain is DAGVTQSPTHLIKTRGQQVTLRCSPISGHKSVSWYQQVLGQGPQFIFQYYEKEERGRGNFPDRFSARQFPNYSSELNVNALLLGDSALYLCASSSGQGGASNQPQHFGDGTRLSIL.

The chain links TRBV7-2 to TRBJ2-7; D ambiguous. Germline V gives CDR1 SGHTA, CDR2 FQGNSA. The V end was cut by 1 base, the J end by 0 bases, with 16 bases between. This CDR3 spans 17 amino acids. The CDR3 DNA sequence: TGTGCCAGCAGCTTAGAAGCTTCCCATATAAGCTCCTACGAGCAGTACTTC. Amino acids: CASSLEASHISSYEQYF.

The V call is TRBV12-5, the J call TRBJ2-7, with D maybe TRBD1 (5 bases). The CDR3 has 14 residues. With 4 bases removed from V and 3 bases from J, the gap between germline ends came to 13 bases. CDR1 and CDR2 (germline): LGHNT, FRNRAP. For the CDR3, the DNA is TGTGCTAGTGGTTCCCGACAGCTTGACTACGAGCAGTACTTC. Protein product: CASGSRQLDYEQYF.

The chain couples TRBV4-1 to TRBJ2-1; 10 bases match TRBD2. The germline V gene has CDR1 MGHRA and CDR2 YSYEKL. The junction had 10 bases not matched to a gene; V was cut back by 4 bases and J by 7 bases. The CDR3 length is 16 residues. For the CDR3, the DNA is TGCGCCAGCAGCCCCGCTCAGATAGCGGGAGGTAATGAGCAGTTCTTC. It is translated as CASSPAQIAGGNEQFF.

This chain joins TRBV29-1 and TRBJ2-2, with D tentatively TRBD2 (5 bases). CDR1 is SQVTM, CDR2 ANQGSEA, per germline. The CDR3 sequence is 13 residues long. The ends were cut back, 4 bases at V and 1 base at J, with 7 bases in the middle. The CDR3 sequence: CSVVEGNTGELFF. DNA of the CDR3: TGCAGCGTTGTTGAGGGGAACACCGGGGAGCTGTTTTTT.

The chain combines TRBV30 with TRBJ1-1, with D perhaps TRBD1 (6 bases). The CDR3 consists of 13 residues. Germline V gene data show CDR1 as GTSNPN and CDR2 as SVGIG (reference sequence). The V and J ends lost 0 bases and 7 bases respectively, with 12 bases between them. CDR3 protein: CAWSVAQGFEAFF. For the CDR3, the DNA is TGTGCCTGGAGTGTAGCCCAGGGGTTTGAAGCTTTCTTT.

This chain uses TRBV4-2 with TRBJ2-1; D may be TRBD1 (5 bases). Trimming stripped 1 base from V and 3 bases from J, with 10 bases between. The germline gives CDR1 LGHNA, CDR2 YNFKEQ. The CDR3 totals 15 residues. CDR3 residues: CASSQGLDNYNEQFF. CDR3 sequence (DNA): TGTGCCAGCAGCCAAGGTTTGGACAACTACAATGAGCAGTTCTTC.

The chain employs TRBV5-6 and TRBJ1-5; 7 bases fit TRBD1. Germline V gives CDR1 SGHDT, CDR2 YYEEEE. This CDR3 has 18 amino acids. The trim removed 6 bases at V and 2 bases at J, leaving 17 bases unmatched. As DNA, the CDR3 is TGTGCCAGCACCTCGCAGAGACAGGGTGACTGGGGCAATCAGCCCCAGCATTTT. It translates to CASTSQRQGDWGNQPQHF.

The V call is TRBV27, the J call TRBJ2-7; 9 nucleotides line up with TRBD2. The CDR3 totals 15 residues. V gave up 6 bases and J gave up 3 bases; unmatched junction bases: 9. Germline V gene lookup returns CDR1 MNHEY and CDR2 SMNVEV (reference sequence). The CDR3 loop reads CASRGRTSEHYEQYF. In DNA, the CDR3 is TGTGCCAGCAGGGGCCGGACTAGCGAGCACTACGAGCAGTACTTC.

The V gene is TRBV6-5, the J gene TRBJ2-7, with 8 positions matching TRBD2. The CDR3 sequence is 13 residues long. V trimming: 3 bases; J trimming: 4 bases; junction bases outside the gene matches: 2. Per germline, CDR1 MNHEY and CDR2 SVGAGI. For the CDR3, the DNA is TGTGCCAGCAGTTATCGGGGGGGGTACGAGCAGTACTTC. This codes for CASSYRGGYEQYF.

The chain carries TRBV6-5 and TRBJ1-1, with unresolved D. Germline CDR1 and CDR2: MNHEY and SVGAGI. The germline V and J ends were trimmed by 6 bases and 4 bases, with 12 bases remaining between them. There are 13 residues in the CDR3. CDR3 amino acids: CASSVLRGTEAFF. CDR3 sequence (DNA): TGTGCCAGCAGCGTCCTCCGGGGCACTGAAGCTTTCTTT.

The V call is TRBV6-1, the J call TRBJ2-5; tentative D call: TRBD2 (6 bases). The length of the CDR3 is 16 residues. Trimming removed 4 bases at V and 5 bases at J, with 20 bases between. Germline values: CDR1 MNHNS, CDR2 SASEGT. CDR3 in amino acids: CASSGPLAIRGETQYF. The CDR3 DNA reads TGTGCCAGCAGTGGGCCGCTAGCGATACGGGGGGAGACCCAGTACTTC.

V is TRBV19 and J is TRBJ2-1, with 10 nucleotides matching TRBD2. J was trimmed by 8 bases and V by 10 bases; bases with no gene match: 14. Germline V gives CDR1 LNHDA, CDR2 SQIVND (reference sequence). The CDR3 runs 15 residues. The CDR3 DNA is TGTGCCACCACTCGGGCTAGCGGGAGTCAAGATGAGCAGTTCTTC. Translated: CATTRASGSQDEQFF. Complete variable domain (other parts from reference TRBV19 and TRBJ2-1): DGGITQSPKYLFRKEGQNVTLSCEQNLNHDAMYWYRQDPGQGLRLIYYSQIVNDFQKGDIAEGYSVSREKKESFPLTVTSAQKNPTAFYLCATTRASGSQDEQFFGPGTRLTVL.

The genes are TRBV28 and TRBJ1-2; the D gene is possibly TRBD1 (5 bases). CDR3 size: 15 residues. Trimming left V 7 bases short and J 6 bases short, with 21 bases between. Germline V gene sequence: CDR1 MDHEN, CDR2 SYDVKM. CDR3 amino acids: CASTNNRPGPDGYTF. CDR3 DNA sequence: TGTGCCAGCACCAACAACCGGCCAGGGCCAGATGGCTACACCTTC.

The chain joins TRBV7-9 to TRBJ1-4, with TRBD1 matching 9 bases. The CDR3 spans 14 residues. J was trimmed by 8 bases and V by 5 bases; bases with no gene match: 6. The V gene's germline CDR1 is SEHNR and CDR2 FQNEAQ (reference sequence). In DNA form, the CDR3 reads TGTGCCAGCAGCCCGGGACAGGGAAGCGAAAAACTGTTTTTT. Amino acid sequence: CASSPGQGSEKLFF.

The genes are TRBV28 and TRBJ1-3, with D unclear. Trimming stripped 7 bases from V and 0 bases from J, with 16 bases between. Looked up from germline, CDR1 is MDHEN and CDR2 is SYDVKM. This CDR3 is built from 16 residues. The CDR3 sequence is CASTPPTGISGNTIYF. DNA for the CDR3: TGTGCCAGCACCCCGCCCACGGGGATCTCTGGAAACACCATATATTTT.